These 19 T cell receptor beta chains originate from one sample sequenced in a study of tumor-infiltrating lymphocytes in primary liver carcinoma. It was from 20-30 mg of unsorted bulk tissue that RNA and DNA were co-extracted. Reverse transcription of approximately 500 ng total RNA with a constant-region primer produced TCR beta cDNA. Nested multiplex PCR, run for three rounds with slightly modified ARM-PCR, yielded TCR beta libraries. TRBV1-TRBV30 forward primers paired with a C-beta reverse primer drove the first two PCR rounds, roughly 9 cycles each. Each CDR3 protein gets one entry after TCRdb re-called the multiplex PCR reads with MiXCR. The table lists around 50,000 distinct CDR3 sequences, about 80% of them singletons. Sequencing input: liver tumor tissue from sampling region 3. Subset of the sample: tumor region T3, left-lateral pole. Receptors originate from a man between 35 and 55 years old with primary liver carcinoma and hepatitis B virus infection.

This clonotype has a handful of counts. The chain combines TRBV20-1 with TRBJ2-5; TRBD2 might be the D (5 bases). The V gene's germline CDR1 is DFQATT and CDR2 SNEGSKA (reference sequence). The V and J ends lost 0 bases and 5 bases respectively, with 16 bases between them. The CDR3 extends over 15 amino acids. CDR3 protein: CSARDVEGIVETQYF. In DNA form, the CDR3 reads TGCAGTGCTAGAGATGTAGAGGGTATAGTGGAGACCCAGTACTTC.

The J gene is TRBJ2-5, the V gene TRBV7-3; D is unclear. Germline loops: CDR1 SGHTA, CDR2 FQGTGA. The CDR3 spans 13 residues. Deletions cut 5 bases from V and 5 bases from J, with 12 bases between. CDR3 DNA: TGTGCCAGCAGCGTCCTAGACGGGGAGACCCAGTACTTC. This encodes CASSVLDGETQYF.

In regard to this clonotype: This may be a read error, as it is one base from a much larger clone. The conserved phenylalanine or tryptophan normally closing the CDR3 is absent here, so this likely arose from a read error. This sequence joins TRBV5-6 and TRBJ2-7; 8 bases are a match to TRBD1. CDR1 SGHDT and CDR2 YYEEEE come from the germline V gene. V shed 3 bases and J 7 bases; nucleotides not matched to a gene: 3. This CDR3 is built from 12 residues. The CDR3 DNA reads as TGTGCCAGCAGCTGGACAGGGCGTGAGCAGTACTCC. Its translation: CASSWTGREQYS.

With respect to this clonotype: As the CDR3 is not closed by the conserved phenylalanine or tryptophan, this likely results from a read error. The chain employs TRBV6-6 and TRBJ2-1; 9 bases align to TRBD2. V gave up 2 bases and J gave up 9 bases; unmatched junction bases: 5. This CDR3 spans 14 amino acids. Looked up from germline, CDR1 is MNHNY and CDR2 is SVGAGI (reference sequence). The CDR3 here is CASSYGGRAVEQFL. DNA for the CDR3: TGTGCCAGCAGTTACGGCGGGAGGGCGGTTGAGCAGTTCCTC.

This clonotype was seen a handful of times. A much larger clone is a single base away; this may be a read error. V is TRBV7-8 and J is TRBJ2-7, with D maybe TRBD1 (6 bases). V dropped 1 base and J dropped 3 bases, with 13 bases sitting between them. Germline V gene data show CDR1 as SGHVS and CDR2 as FQNEAQ. The CDR3 contains 15 residues. The CDR3 sequence is CASSLEGGRYYEQYF. The CDR3 DNA reads TGTGCCAGCAGCTTAGAAGGGGGACGGTACTACGAGCAGTACTTC. The full variable domain, its missing parts supplied by reference TRBV7-8 and TRBJ2-7, is GAGVSQSPRYKVAKRGQDVALRCDPISGHVSLFWYQQALGQGPEFLTYFQNEAQLDKSGLPSDRFFAERPEGSVSTLKIQRTQQEDSAVYLCASSLEGGRYYEQYFGPGTRLTVT.

Comment on this clonotype: The CDR3 does not end in the conserved phenylalanine or tryptophan, so this is likely a read error. It is unclear where the CDR3 begins or ends on the DNA, so no DNA is shown, and the CDR3 is as TCRdb lists it. The chain is built from TRBV11-2 and TRBJ1-1. Germline-derived CDR1 and CDR2 are SGHAT and FQNNGV. The CDR3 length equals 13 residues, ends included. CDR3 region: CASSLDLGTEAFL.

This clonotype was seen ten or more times. V is TRBV12-3 or TRBV12-4 and J is TRBJ2-1, with a tentative D call TRBD2 (7 bases). V shed 5 bases and J shed 4 bases, with 18 bases lying between them. The CDR3 length is 16 residues. The CDR3: CASSVLGGGSYNEQFF. For the CDR3, the DNA is TGTGCCAGCAGTGTCCTCGGGGGCGGGAGTTACAATGAGCAGTTCTTC.

This clonotype was observed at least ten times. The V call is TRBV6-1, the J call TRBJ2-1; TRBD2 matches at 15 bases. With V trimmed by 1 base and J by 6 bases, 7 bases remained unmatched. CDR3 length: 18 residues. Germline V gene lookup returns CDR1 MNHNS and CDR2 SASEGT. CDR3 nucleotides: TGTGCCAGCAGTGAAGGTTATAGGGGACTAGCGGGAGGCAATGAGCAGTTCTTC. It codes for CASSEGYRGLAGGNEQFF.

A note on this clonotype: The conserved phenylalanine or tryptophan normally closing the CDR3 is absent here, so this likely arose from a read error. The V and J genes are TRBV11-2 and TRBJ1-2; D perhaps matches TRBD1 (6 bases). Germline V gives CDR1 SGHAT, CDR2 FQNNGV. CDR3 length equals 14 residues. CDR3 amino acids: CAGRVRDTTYGYTS. The CDR3, as DNA: TGTGCCGGCAGAGTGAGGGACACCACCTATGGCTACACCTCC.

This clonotype occurred many times. The V and J genes are TRBV28 and TRBJ2-7; D remains ambiguous. Germline-derived CDR1 and CDR2 are MDHEN and SYDVKM. The CDR3 covers 15 residues. V lost 1 base and J lost 1, with 11 bases in between. The CDR3: CASSLFMGRSYEQYF. The DNA of the CDR3 is TGTGCCAGCAGTTTATTCATGGGCAGATCCTACGAGCAGTACTTC.

To note about this clonotype: An end of the junction differs from the germline gene, which may be a read error. The V gene is TRBV12-5, the J gene TRBJ2-2, with D perhaps given as TRBD1 or TRBD2 (6 bases each). The CDR3 has 16 residues. Germline V gene data show CDR1 as LGHNT and CDR2 as FRNRAP. Written as DNA, the CDR3 is TGCGCTAGTGGTCCTCCGGGGGCGACGAACACCGGGGACCTGTTTTTT. The encoded protein is CASGPPGATNTGDLFF.

The chain has TRBV11-2 and TRBJ1-1; no clear D gene. Germline V gene lookup returns CDR1 SGHAT and CDR2 FQNNGV. This CDR3 comprises 11 residues. The V end was cut by 8 bases, the J end by 4 bases, with 8 bases between. The CDR3 is CASRLATEAFF. CDR3 nucleotides: TGTGCCAGCCGTCTGGCCACTGAAGCTTTCTTT.

Regarding this clonotype: This likely comes from a read error, as the CDR3 has no conserved phenylalanine or tryptophan at its end. The chain joins TRBV7-9 to TRBJ2-5, with 12 positions matching TRBD1. In germline, CDR1 is SEHNR, CDR2 FQNEAQ (reference sequence). The CDR3 extends over 16 amino acids. V lost 7 bases and J lost 5; bases outside the gene matches: 11. DNA for the CDR3: TGTGCCAGCACTGAAGGGGACAGGGGGCATCAGGAGACCCAGTACTCC. This gives the protein CASTEGDRGHQETQYS.

This clonotype was observed once. A clone one base away is much larger, so this may be a read error. The chain carries TRBV7-3 and TRBJ1-1, with D tentatively TRBD1 (5 bases). The CDR3 is 14 amino acids. Germline CDR1 reads SGHTA; CDR2 reads FQGTGA. Here the CDR3 DNA reads TGTGCCAGCAGGCAGTCGGCGGAGGACACTGGAGCTTTCTTT. As protein: CASRQSAEDTGAFF.

The genes are TRBV10-2 and TRBJ2-1, with D possibly TRBD2 on 6 matching bases. This CDR3 contains 21 residues. The V end was cut by 2 bases, the J end by 0 bases, with 26 bases between. CDR1 and CDR2 from the germline V gene are WSHSY and SAAADI. The CDR3 spells CASSELLGRERKGSSYNEQFF. Written as DNA, the CDR3 is TGCGCCAGCAGTGAGCTTCTGGGACGGGAGAGAAAAGGGAGCTCCTACAATGAGCAGTTCTTC.

Relative to its sample, this clonotype is medium-sized (0.01 to 0.1%). The chain uses TRBV10-2 and TRBJ2-3; tentatively, D is TRBD2 (5 bases). The CDR3 runs to 15 residues. Germline V gives CDR1 WSHSY, CDR2 SAAADI. Trimming shortened V by 10 bases and J by 4 bases, and 21 bases separated the two germline ends. The CDR3 nucleotides read TGCGCCACTTCACCTGGACTTCCGTTGGCAGATACGCAGTATTTT. Translation: CATSPGLPLADTQYF.

The gene calls are TRBV7-8 and TRBJ2-3; 10 bases line up with TRBD2. V lost 2 bases, J lost 6 bases, and 11 bases stayed unmatched. Germline CDR1 and CDR2: SGHVS and FQNEAQ. The CDR3 covers 17 residues. CDR3 protein: CASSLTLAGEPHDTQYF. The CDR3 bases are TGTGCCAGCAGCTTAACCCTAGCGGGAGAGCCACATGATACGCAGTATTTT.

This clonotype has a handful of counts. The J gene is TRBJ2-1, the V gene TRBV11-2, with TRBD2 matching 8 bases. CDR1 and CDR2 from the germline V gene are SGHAT and FQNNGV. The CDR3 length is 16 residues. Germline trimming cut 11 bases from V and 9 bases from J; bases unmatched to any gene: 21. The DNA for the CDR3 is TGTGCCGGTAGCTCGGATATCGGACTAGCCATGGGTGAGCAGTTCTTC. Its translation: CAGSSDIGLAMGEQFF.

Regarding this clonotype: One end of the junction is discordant with germline, which a read error may explain. The V and J genes are TRBV4-2 and TRBJ2-5; possible D gene TRBD1, 5 bases. CDR3 length equals 14 residues. Germline V gene sequence: CDR1 LGHNA, CDR2 YNFKEQ. The CDR3 loop is CASSQDAGLETQYF. Written as DNA, the CDR3 is TGTGCCAGCAGCCAAGATGCAGGGCTAGAGACCCAGTATTTC.